This TCR beta chain emerged from a study of blood T cell repertoires in COVID-19. Here immunoSEQ multiplex PCR was the method, and the copy in TCRdb shows in-frame clones only, minus some. The sample holds 150,000 to 200,000 clones, 85% seen once. The table lists this clone with a count of one. The sample taken for sequencing was peripheral blood. The receptor was isolated from a woman of 80 years or more with COVID-19, enrolled during active disease.

The CDR3 here is CASSLERSGGYGYTF. As DNA, the CDR3 is TGTGCCAGCAGCTTAGAGCGGTCGGGGGGCTATGGCTACACCTTC. V and J are TRBV5-8 and TRBJ1-2; a possible D gene is TRBD1 (5 bases). The V end was cut by 2 bases, the J end by 4 bases, with 15 bases between. Germline V gene sequence: CDR1 SGHTS, CDR2 YDEGEE. This CDR3 comprises 15 residues. The entire variable domain, with the rest obtained from reference TRBV5-8 and TRBJ1-2, is as follows: EAGVTQSPTHLIKTRGQQATLRCSPISGHTSVYWYQQALGLGLQFLLWYDEGEERNRGNFPPRFSGRQFPNYSSELNVNALELEDSALYLCASSLERSGGYGYTFGSGTRLTVV.